A selection of T cell receptor beta chains follows, all from one sample in a study of cytomegalovirus exposure and HLA in healthy donors. The repertoire was sequenced with immunoSEQ multiplex PCR; TCRdb's copy has only in-frame clones and lacks some. The repertoire holds about 160,000 clones, with about 77% as singletons. The source material was PBMCs. These receptors all come from a woman aged 45-60 years in good health and CMV-seronegative. The CDR3 runs from the conserved cysteine through the conserved F or W. D genes are given only for firm matches. Some rows have no size entry. The others give once, few or many, or a class for an expanded clone.

CDR3: CASSVGTGVSNYGYTF; DNA: TGTGCCAGCAGCGTAGGAACAGGGGTGTCCAACTATGGCTACACCTTC; J: TRBJ1-2; size: -; D: TRBD1; V: TRBV9
CDR3: CATHSGFTDTQYF; DNA: TGTGCCACACATAGCGGGTTCACAGATACGCAGTATTTT; J: TRBJ2-3; size: -; D: TRBD2; V: TRBV6-6
CDR3: CASSTVTGGYGYTF; DNA: TGTGCCAGCAGCACCGTTACAGGGGGTTATGGCTACACCTTC; J: TRBJ1-2; size: -; D: TRBD1; V: TRBV9
CDR3: CASSFGQSFSGYTF; DNA: TGTGCCAGCAGTTTTGGGCAGTCTTTCTCTGGCTACACCTTC; J: TRBJ1-2; size: -; D: -; V: TRBV27
CDR3: CASSLRPGGWGGGYTF; DNA: TGTGCCAGCAGTTTGAGGCCCGGAGGGTGGGGCGGCGGCTACACCTTC; J: TRBJ1-2; size: -; D: -; V: TRBV27
CDR3: CASSLIAREGAKNIQYF; DNA: TGTGCCAGCAGTTTAATTGCAAGGGAGGGGGCCAAAAACATTCAGTACTTC; J: TRBJ2-4; size: -; D: TRBD2; V: TRBV27
CDR3: CASRTGNNQPQHF; DNA: TGTGCCAGCAGGACAGGAAACAATCAGCCCCAGCATTTT; J: TRBJ1-5; size: -; D: -; V: TRBV6-1
CDR3: CASSPLRGTGIYNEQFF; DNA: TGTGCCAGCAGTCCCCTCCGGGGGACAGGGATCTACAATGAGCAGTTCTTC; J: TRBJ2-1; size: -; D: TRBD1; V: TRBV25-1
CDR3: CASRRAATSGGTDTQYF; DNA: TGTGCCAGCAGGCGCGCTGCAACTAGCGGGGGCACAGATACGCAGTATTTT; J: TRBJ2-3; size: -; D: TRBD2; V: TRBV27
CDR3: CASSPTTGNRGGTEAFF; DNA: TGTGCCAGCAGTCCCACGACAGGGAACCGGGGAGGCACTGAAGCTTTCTTT; J: TRBJ1-1; size: few; D: TRBD1; V: TRBV25-1
CDR3: CATSSRARARNQPQHF; DNA: TGTGCCACCAGCTCACGGGCCAGGGCCCGCAATCAGCCCCAGCATTTT; J: TRBJ1-5; size: -; D: -; V: TRBV15
CDR3: CASSETAYSNTEAFF; DNA: TGCGCCAGCAGTGAGACAGCATACTCGAACACTGAAGCTTTCTTT; J: TRBJ1-1; size: -; D: -; V: TRBV10-1
CDR3: CASSPGGSGRAGEQYF; DNA: TGTGCCAGCAGCCCAGGCGGTAGCGGGAGGGCGGGGGAGCAGTACTTC; J: TRBJ2-7; size: -; D: TRBD2; V: TRBV7-2
CDR3: CASSLGAYEQYF; DNA: TGTGCCAGCAGCTTAGGGGCATACGAGCAGTACTTC; J: TRBJ2-7; size: -; D: -; V: TRBV7-8
CDR3: CAISWDRGRNYGYTF; DNA: TGTGCCATCAGTTGGGACAGGGGACGGAACTATGGCTACACCTTC; J: TRBJ1-2; size: -; D: TRBD1; V: TRBV10-3
CDR3: CASTKISRIQETQYF; DNA: TGTGCCAGCACCAAGATATCCAGAATCCAAGAGACCCAGTACTTC; J: TRBJ2-5; size: -; D: -; V: TRBV11-2
CDR3: CASSINAFGTTEAFF; DNA: TGTGCCAGTAGTATAAATGCATTCGGTACCACTGAAGCTTTCTTT; J: TRBJ1-1; size: -; D: -; V: TRBV19
CDR3: CAWRPRPMNTEAFF; DNA: TGTGCCTGGAGGCCCAGGCCAATGAACACTGAAGCTTTCTTT; J: TRBJ1-1; size: -; D: -; V: TRBV30
CDR3: CSANDQSQHF; DNA: TGCAGTGCTAACGATCAGTCCCAGCATTTT; J: TRBJ1-5; size: -; D: -; V: TRBV20-1
CDR3: CASSPGIYEQYF; DNA: TGTGCCAGCAGTCCGGGTATCTACGAGCAGTACTTC; J: TRBJ2-7; size: -; D: -; V: TRBV6-6